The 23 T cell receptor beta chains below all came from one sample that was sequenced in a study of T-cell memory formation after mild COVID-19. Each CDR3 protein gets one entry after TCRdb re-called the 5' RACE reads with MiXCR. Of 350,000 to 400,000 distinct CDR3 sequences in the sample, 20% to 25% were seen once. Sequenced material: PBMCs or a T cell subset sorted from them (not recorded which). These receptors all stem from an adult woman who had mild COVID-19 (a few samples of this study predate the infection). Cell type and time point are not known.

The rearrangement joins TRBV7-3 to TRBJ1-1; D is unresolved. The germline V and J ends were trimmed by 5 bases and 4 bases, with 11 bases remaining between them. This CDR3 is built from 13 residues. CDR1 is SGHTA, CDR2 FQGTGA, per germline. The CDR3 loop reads CASSLDRFTEAFF. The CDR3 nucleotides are TGTGCCAGCAGCCTCGACCGGTTCACTGAAGCTTTCTTT.

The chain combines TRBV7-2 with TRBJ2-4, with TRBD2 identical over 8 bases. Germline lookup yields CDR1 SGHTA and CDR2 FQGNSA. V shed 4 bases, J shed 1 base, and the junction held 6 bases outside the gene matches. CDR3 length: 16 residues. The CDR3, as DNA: TGTGCCAGCAGCTCGGGAGGCGGGGGGGCCAAAAACATTCAGTACTTC. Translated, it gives CASSSGGGGAKNIQYF.

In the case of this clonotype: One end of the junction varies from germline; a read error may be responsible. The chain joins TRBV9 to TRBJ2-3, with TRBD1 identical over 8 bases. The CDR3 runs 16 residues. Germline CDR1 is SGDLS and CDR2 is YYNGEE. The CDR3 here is CGSSVVGTGSTDTQYF. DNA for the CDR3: TGTGGCAGCAGCGTAGTGGGGACAGGTTCCACAGATACGCAGTATTTT.

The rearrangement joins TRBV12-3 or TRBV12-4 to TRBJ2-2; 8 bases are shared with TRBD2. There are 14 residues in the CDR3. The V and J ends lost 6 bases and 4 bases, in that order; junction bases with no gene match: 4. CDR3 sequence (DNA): TGTGCCAGCAGCCCAACTAGCGGCACCGGGGAGCTGTTTTTT. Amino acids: CASSPTSGTGELFF.

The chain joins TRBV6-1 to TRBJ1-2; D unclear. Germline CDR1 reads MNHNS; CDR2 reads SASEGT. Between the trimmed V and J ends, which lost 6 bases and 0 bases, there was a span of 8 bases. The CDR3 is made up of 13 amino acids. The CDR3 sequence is CASRGMANYGYTF. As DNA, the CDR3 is TGTGCCAGCAGGGGCATGGCTAACTATGGCTACACCTTC.

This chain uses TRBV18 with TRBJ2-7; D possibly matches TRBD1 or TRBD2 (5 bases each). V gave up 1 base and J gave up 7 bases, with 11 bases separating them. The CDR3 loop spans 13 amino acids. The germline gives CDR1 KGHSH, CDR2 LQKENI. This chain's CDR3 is CASSPREKGEQYF. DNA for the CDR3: TGTGCCAGCTCACCACGGGAGAAGGGGGAGCAGTACTTC. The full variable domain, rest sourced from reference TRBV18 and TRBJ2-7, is NAGVMQNPRHLVRRRGQEARLRCSPMKGHSHVYWYRQLPEEGLKFMVYLQKENIIDESGMPKERFSAEFPKEGPSILRIQQVVRGDSAAYFCASSPREKGEQYFGPGTRLTVT.

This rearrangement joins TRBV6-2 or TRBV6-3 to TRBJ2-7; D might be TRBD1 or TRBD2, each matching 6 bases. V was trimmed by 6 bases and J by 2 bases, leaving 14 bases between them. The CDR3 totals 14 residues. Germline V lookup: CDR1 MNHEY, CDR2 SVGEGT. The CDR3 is CASSPMGGPYEQYF. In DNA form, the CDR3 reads TGTGCCAGCAGCCCCATGGGGGGCCCCTACGAGCAGTACTTC.

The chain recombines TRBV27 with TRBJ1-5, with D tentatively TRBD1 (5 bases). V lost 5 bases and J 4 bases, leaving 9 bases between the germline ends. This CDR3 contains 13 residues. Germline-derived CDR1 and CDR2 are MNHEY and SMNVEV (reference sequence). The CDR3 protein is CASSKGSNQPQHF. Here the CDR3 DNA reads TGTGCCAGCAGTAAGGGGAGTAATCAGCCCCAGCATTTT.

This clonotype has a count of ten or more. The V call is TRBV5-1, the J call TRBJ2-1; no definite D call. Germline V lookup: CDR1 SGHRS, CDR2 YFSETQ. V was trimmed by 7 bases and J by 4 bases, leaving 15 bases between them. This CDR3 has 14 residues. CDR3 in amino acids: CASSGRNPYNEQFF. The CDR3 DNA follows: TGCGCCAGCTCGGGCCGAAATCCTTACAATGAGCAGTTCTTC. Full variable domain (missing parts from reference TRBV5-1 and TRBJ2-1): KAGVTQTPRYLIKTRGQQVTLSCSPISGHRSVSWYQQTPGQGLQFLFEYFSETQRNKGNFPGRFSGRQFSNSRSEMNVSTLELGDSALYLCASSGRNPYNEQFFGPGTRLTVL.

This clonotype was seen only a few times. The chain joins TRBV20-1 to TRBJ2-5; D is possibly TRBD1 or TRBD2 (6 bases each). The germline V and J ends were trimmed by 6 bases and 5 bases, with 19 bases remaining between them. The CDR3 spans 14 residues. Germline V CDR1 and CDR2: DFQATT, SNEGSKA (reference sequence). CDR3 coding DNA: TGCAGTGCCCGGGGGCCAGCACCCTCGGAGACCCAGTACTTC. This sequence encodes CSARGPAPSETQYF.

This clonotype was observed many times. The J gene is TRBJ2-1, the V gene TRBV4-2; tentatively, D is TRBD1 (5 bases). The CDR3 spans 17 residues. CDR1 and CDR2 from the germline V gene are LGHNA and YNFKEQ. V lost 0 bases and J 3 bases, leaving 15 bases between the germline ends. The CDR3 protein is CASSQEFNRRNYNEQFF. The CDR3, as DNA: TGTGCCAGCAGCCAAGAATTTAACAGGAGAAACTACAATGAGCAGTTCTTC.

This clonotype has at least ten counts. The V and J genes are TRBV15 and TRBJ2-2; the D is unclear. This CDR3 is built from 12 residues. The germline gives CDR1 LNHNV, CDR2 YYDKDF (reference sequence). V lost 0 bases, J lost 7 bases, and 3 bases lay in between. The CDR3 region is CATSRDIGELFF. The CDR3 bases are TGTGCCACCAGCAGAGATATCGGGGAGCTGTTTTTT.

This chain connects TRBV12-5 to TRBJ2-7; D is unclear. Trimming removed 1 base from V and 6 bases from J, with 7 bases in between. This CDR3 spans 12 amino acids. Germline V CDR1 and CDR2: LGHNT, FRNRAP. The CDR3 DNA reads TGTGCTAGTGGTTTGGATACCCTCGAGCAGTACTTC. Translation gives CASGLDTLEQYF.

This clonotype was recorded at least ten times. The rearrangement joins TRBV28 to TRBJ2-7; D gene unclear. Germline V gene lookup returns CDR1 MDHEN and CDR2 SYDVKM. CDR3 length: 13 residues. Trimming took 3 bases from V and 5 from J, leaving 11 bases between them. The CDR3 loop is CASSFPSKDEQYF. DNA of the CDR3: TGTGCCAGCAGTTTCCCCTCCAAGGACGAGCAGTACTTC.

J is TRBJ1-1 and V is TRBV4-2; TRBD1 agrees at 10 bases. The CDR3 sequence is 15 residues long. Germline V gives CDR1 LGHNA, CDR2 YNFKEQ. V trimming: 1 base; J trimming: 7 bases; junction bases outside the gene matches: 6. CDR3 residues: CASSQGGQGGLEAFF. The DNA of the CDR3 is TGTGCCAGCAGCCAAGGCGGACAGGGGGGGCTTGAAGCTTTCTTT.

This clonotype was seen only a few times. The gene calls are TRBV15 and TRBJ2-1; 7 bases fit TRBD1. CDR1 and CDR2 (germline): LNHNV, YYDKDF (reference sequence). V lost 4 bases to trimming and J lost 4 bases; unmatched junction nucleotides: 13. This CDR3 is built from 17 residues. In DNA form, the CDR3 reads TGTGCCACCAGCACCCCCGCACAGGGGTGGGAATACAATGAGCAGTTCTTC. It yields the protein CATSTPAQGWEYNEQFF.

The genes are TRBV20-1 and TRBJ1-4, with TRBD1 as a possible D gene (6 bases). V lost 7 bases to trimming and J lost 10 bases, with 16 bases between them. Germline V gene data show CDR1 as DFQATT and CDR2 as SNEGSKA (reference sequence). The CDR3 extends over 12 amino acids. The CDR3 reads CSVKTGGGKLFF. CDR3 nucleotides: TGCAGTGTTAAGACCGGGGGCGGAAAACTGTTTTTT.

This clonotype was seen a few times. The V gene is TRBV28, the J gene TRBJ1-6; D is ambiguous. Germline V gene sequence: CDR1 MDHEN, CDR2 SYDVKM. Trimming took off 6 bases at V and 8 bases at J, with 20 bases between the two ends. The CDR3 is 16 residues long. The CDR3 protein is CASRQDLRLIHSPLHF. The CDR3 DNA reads TGTGCCAGCAGGCAGGACCTTCGCCTGATTCATTCACCCCTCCACTTT.

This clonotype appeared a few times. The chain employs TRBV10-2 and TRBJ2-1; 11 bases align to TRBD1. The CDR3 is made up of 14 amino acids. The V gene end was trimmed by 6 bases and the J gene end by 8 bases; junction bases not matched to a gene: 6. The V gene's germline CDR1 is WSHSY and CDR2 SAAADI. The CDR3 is CASRDRGPRYEQFF. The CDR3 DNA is TGCGCCAGCAGGGACAGGGGGCCCCGTTATGAGCAGTTCTTC.

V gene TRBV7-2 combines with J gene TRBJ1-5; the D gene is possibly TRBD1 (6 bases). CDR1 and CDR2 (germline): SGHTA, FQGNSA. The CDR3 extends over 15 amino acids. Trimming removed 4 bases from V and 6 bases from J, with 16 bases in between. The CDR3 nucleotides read TGTGCCAGCAGCTCCGGACAGACCGGTATTCAGCCCCAGCATTTT. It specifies CASSSGQTGIQPQHF.

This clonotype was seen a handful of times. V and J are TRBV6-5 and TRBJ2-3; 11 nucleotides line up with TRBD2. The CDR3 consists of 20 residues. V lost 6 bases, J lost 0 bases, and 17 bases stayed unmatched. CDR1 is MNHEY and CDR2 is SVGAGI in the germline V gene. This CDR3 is CASSTRWASGGITSTDTQYF. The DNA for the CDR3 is TGTGCCAGCAGCACCCGGTGGGCTAGCGGGGGGATTACTAGCACAGATACGCAGTATTTT.

CDR3 DNA: TGTGCCAGCAGCCGGACTAGGGACACCGGGGAGCTGTTTTTT. It codes for CASSRTRDTGELFF. The rearrangement uses TRBV6-4 and TRBJ2-2, with TRBD2 matching 7 bases. The V gene end was trimmed by 6 bases and the J gene end by 3 bases; junction bases not matched to a gene: 4. This CDR3 contains 14 residues. Germline CDR1 reads MRHNA; CDR2 reads SNTAGT.

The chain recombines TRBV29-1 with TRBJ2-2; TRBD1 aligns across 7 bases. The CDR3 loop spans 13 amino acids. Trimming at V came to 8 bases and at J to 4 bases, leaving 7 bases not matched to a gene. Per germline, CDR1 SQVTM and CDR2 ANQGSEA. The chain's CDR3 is CSLHDRVTGELFF. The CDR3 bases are TGCAGCCTTCACGACAGGGTCACCGGGGAGCTGTTTTTT.